Sequencing of this TCR beta chain was carried out in a study of blood T cell repertoires in COVID-19. As processed by the authors: Reference gene primer amplification in the assay estimated nucleated cell counts. The data were produced by immunoSEQ multiplex PCR, yet TCRdb's version contains in-frame clones alone and is incomplete. V and J calls plus clone size are reproduced from that table; the DNA served to infer D and trimming. The sample yields about 280,000 clones, roughly 85% seen once. With 4 bases removed from V and 7 bases from J, the gap between germline ends came to 14 bases. CDR1 is LNHDA and CDR2 is SQIVND in the germline V gene (reference sequence). The CDR3 sequence is 13 residues long.

The gene calls are TRBV19 and TRBJ2-7, with a weak D call TRBD1 (6 bases). This TCR derives from a man in his fifties or sixties with active or convalescent COVID-19. The sample taken for sequencing was peripheral blood. The CDR3 nucleotides read TGTGCCAGTAGTAGAGCCAGGGGCGCTGAGCAGTACTTC. It encodes CASSRARGAEQYF.